The 6 T cell receptor beta chains in this list originate from one sample, sequenced in a study of cytomegalovirus exposure and HLA in healthy donors. Both 60 Vbeta primers and 13 Jbeta primers went into the PCR. Assay used: immunoSEQ multiplex PCR; TCRdb lists only in-frame clones, some missing. The listing contains around 150,000 clones. The source material was PBMCs. The receptors derive from a woman aged 60-75 years in good health and CMV-seronegative.

The chain has TRBV2 and TRBJ1-1, with D perhaps matching TRBD1 (5 bases). CDR1 is SNHLY, CDR2 FYNNEI, per germline. V lost 8 bases and J 3 bases, leaving 16 bases between the germline ends. The CDR3 totals 14 residues. The chain's CDR3 is CASGSGGEDTEAFF. The CDR3 nucleotides are TGTGCCAGCGGGTCGGGGGGAGAGGACACTGAAGCTTTCTTT.

This sequence joins TRBV11-2 and TRBJ1-2; the D gene is possibly TRBD1 (6 bases). The CDR3 covers 14 residues. Per germline, CDR1 SGHAT and CDR2 FQNNGV. V lost 1 base to trimming and J lost 5 bases, with 11 bases between them. The CDR3 loop is CASSLGRGGYGYTF. The CDR3 nucleotides are TGTGCCAGCAGCTTAGGGAGGGGGGGATATGGCTACACCTTC.

This sequence joins TRBV6-1 and TRBJ1-1; the match to TRBD1 covers 7 bases. The trim removed 7 bases at V and 1 base at J, leaving 9 bases unmatched. The CDR3 has 15 residues. From germline, CDR1 is MNHNS and CDR2 SASEGT. The CDR3: CASKKGAGRNTEAFF. DNA for the CDR3: TGTGCCAGCAAGAAGGGGGCAGGGCGGAACACTGAAGCTTTCTTT.

The chain uses TRBV2 and TRBJ1-5; the match to TRBD1 covers 7 bases. V gave up 8 bases and J gave up 7 bases; unmatched junction bases: 8. The CDR3 is made up of 13 amino acids. The germline gives CDR1 SNHLY, CDR2 FYNNEI. In DNA, the CDR3 is TGTGCCAGCGATCGGGACAGCGACCAGCCCCAGCATTTT. The encoded protein is CASDRDSDQPQHF.

This sequence joins TRBV7-2 and TRBJ2-7; D is ambiguous. Trimming pared 5 bases from V and 0 bases from J, leaving 8 bases between. The CDR3 is 13 residues long. Per the germline V gene, CDR1 is SGHTA and CDR2 is FQGNSA. The CDR3 DNA reads as TGTGCCAGCAGCCTCTTCAGCTCCTACGAGCAGTACTTC. Amino acids: CASSLFSSYEQYF.

The rearrangement joins TRBV7-8 to TRBJ2-1, with 8 bases lining up with TRBD2. CDR3 length: 15 amino acids. V shed 5 bases, J shed 0 bases, and the junction held 3 bases outside the gene matches. CDR1 is SGHVS and CDR2 is FQNEAQ in the germline V gene. CDR3 in DNA: TGTGCCAGCAGCCAAAGCGGGAGCTCCTACAATGAGCAGTTCTTC. It is translated as CASSQSGSSYNEQFF.